This T cell receptor (beta chain) was recovered during a study of T-cell reconstitution after alpha-beta-depleted transplantation in children. This CDR3 is built from 14 residues. In germline, CDR1 is GTSNPN, CDR2 SVGIG (reference sequence). The V gene lost 8 bases and the J gene lost 5 bases, with 18 bases spanning the gap. TCRbeta library preparation incorporated unique molecular identifiers. TCRdb re-called the PCR reads with MiXCR, one entry per CDR3 protein. The sample includes roughly 590,000 distinct CDR3 sequences, roughly 17% of them seen just once. The specimen comprised PBMCs from the stem cell graft donor, sampled from the stem cell graft. The rearrangement joins TRBV30 to TRBJ2-2; tentative D call: TRBD1 (6 bases). This clonotype was sampled from a human donor who donated a stem cell graft to a child with acute myeloid leukemia. The CDR3 loop is CAGQQGRGTGELFF. The CDR3 nucleotides are TGTGCCGGCCAACAGGGAAGGGGGACCGGGGAGCTGTTTTTT.